Following are 20 T cell receptor beta chains from one sample sequenced in a study of blood T cell repertoires in COVID-19. Clones were read by immunoSEQ multiplex PCR, and TCRdb kept only the in-frame ones, dropping some. The repertoire holds roughly 250,000 clones, with around 83% as singletons. The material sequenced was peripheral blood. These receptors all stem from a man aged 35 to 55 with acute or convalescent COVID-19.

This sequence joins TRBV5-6 and TRBJ1-4, with a possible D match to TRBD1 (6 bases). Per germline, CDR1 SGHDT and CDR2 YYEEEE. Deletions cut 3 bases from V and 4 bases from J, with 10 bases between. CDR3 length: 14 amino acids. The CDR3, as DNA: TGTGCCAGCAGCTCAGGGGCGGTTAATGAAAAACTGTTTTTT. Translation gives CASSSGAVNEKLFF.

This chain links TRBV27 with TRBJ1-5, with D unresolved. Between the trimmed V and J ends, which lost 6 bases and 4 bases, there was a span of 10 bases. CDR1 MNHEY and CDR2 SMNVEV come from the germline V gene (reference sequence). The CDR3 has 13 residues. The CDR3 here is CASRGAWNQPQHF. For the CDR3, the DNA is TGTGCCAGCAGGGGCGCCTGGAATCAGCCCCAGCATTTT.

V gene TRBV6-5 combines with J gene TRBJ2-6, with D possibly matching TRBD2 (5 bases). This CDR3 region has 15 residues. V was shortened by 2 bases and J by 4 bases, with 9 bases between the two germline ends. Germline V CDR1 and CDR2: MNHEY, SVGAGI. The chain's CDR3 is CASSYRGLGANVLTF. The CDR3 coding sequence is TGTGCCAGCAGTTACCGGGGTCTCGGGGCCAACGTCCTGACTTTC.

This chain connects TRBV5-5 to TRBJ1-2; D is undetermined. The CDR3 contains 18 residues. V lost 4 bases and J 0 bases, leaving 22 bases between the germline ends. Germline V gives CDR1 SGHKS, CDR2 YYEKEE (reference sequence). This CDR3 is CASSRTVEGYSANYGYTF. The CDR3, as DNA: TGTGCCAGCAGCCGCACGGTGGAGGGCTACTCAGCTAACTATGGCTACACCTTC. Full variable domain (remainder filled in from reference TRBV5-5 and TRBJ1-2): DAGVTQSPTHLIKTRGQQVTLRCSPISGHKSVSWYQQVLGQGPQFIFQYYEKEERGRGNFPDRFSARQFPNYSSELNVNALLLGDSALYLCASSRTVEGYSANYGYTFGSGTRLTVV.

J is TRBJ2-7 and V is TRBV12-3 or TRBV12-4, with unresolved D. With 6 bases removed from V and 1 base from J, the gap between germline ends came to 10 bases. The CDR3 is 13 amino acids. The CDR3: CASSVVLSYEQYF. DNA for the CDR3: TGTGCCAGCAGCGTCGTCTTATCCTACGAGCAGTACTTC.

The gene calls are TRBV6-6 and TRBJ1-1; D remains ambiguous. The germline V gene encodes CDR1 MNHNY and CDR2 SVGAGI (reference sequence). The CDR3 has 12 amino acids. The V and J ends lost 5 bases and 1 base respectively, with 5 bases between them. CDR3 amino acids: CASSPGNTEAFF. As DNA, the CDR3 is TGTGCCAGCAGTCCCGGGAACACTGAAGCTTTCTTT.

The gene calls are TRBV6-5 and TRBJ1-2; 8 bases match TRBD1. The J segment lost 4 bases and the V segment lost 2 bases, leaving 6 bases of the junction unmatched. Germline-derived CDR1 and CDR2 are MNHEY and SVGAGI. This CDR3 contains 15 residues. In DNA, the CDR3 is TGTGCCAGCAGTTACGGGGGGACAGGCTTCTATGGCTACACCTTC. Protein sequence: CASSYGGTGFYGYTF.

V is TRBV7-9 and J is TRBJ1-2; 7 nucleotides match TRBD1. V lost 0 bases to trimming and J lost 7 bases; unmatched junction nucleotides: 2. The CDR3 spans 13 residues. Per the germline V gene, CDR1 is SEHNR and CDR2 is FQNEAQ (reference sequence). The CDR3 bases are TGTGCCAGCAGCTTAGCAGGGGGCGGTGGCTACACCTTC. As protein: CASSLAGGGGYTF.

The J gene is TRBJ2-7, the V gene TRBV12-3 or TRBV12-4, with D unresolved. The germline V and J ends were trimmed by 6 bases and 0 bases, with 9 bases remaining between them. CDR3 length equals 13 residues. The CDR3 DNA reads as TGTGCCAGCAGCCAGAGGTTCTCCTACGAGCAGTACTTC. It specifies CASSQRFSYEQYF.

This chain uses TRBV5-1 with TRBJ1-4; D gene uncertain. The CDR3 contains 15 residues. Germline V gene lookup returns CDR1 SGHRS and CDR2 YFSETQ. Trimming took off 0 bases at V and 2 bases at J, with 8 bases between the two ends. The CDR3 region is CASSLAYATNEKLFF. DNA of the CDR3: TGCGCCAGCAGCTTGGCCTATGCGACTAATGAAAAACTGTTTTTT.

The chain links TRBV6-6 to TRBJ2-5; 12 positions match TRBD1. Germline values: CDR1 MNHNY, CDR2 SVGAGI (reference sequence). The CDR3 is made up of 15 amino acids. V dropped 3 bases and J dropped 4; count of bases not matched to a gene: 3. CDR3 nucleotides: TGTGCCAGCAGTTATGGGACAGGGGGCTCAGAGACCCAGTACTTC. This encodes CASSYGTGGSETQYF.

The chain employs TRBV7-9 and TRBJ1-2, with TRBD1 matching 8 bases. Germline assignment: CDR1 SEHNR and CDR2 FQNEAQ (reference sequence). The CDR3 runs to 14 residues. The trim removed 3 bases at V and 6 bases at J, leaving 6 bases unmatched. The CDR3 DNA reads TGTGCCAGCAGCTTTGGGTCGACAGGGGATGGCTACACCTTC. This translates into CASSFGSTGDGYTF.

V is TRBV6-5 and J is TRBJ1-1; no clear D. Trimming removed 7 bases from V and 0 bases from J, with 9 bases in between. The CDR3 contains 13 residues. The V gene's germline CDR1 is MNHEY and CDR2 SVGAGI. In DNA form, the CDR3 reads TGTGCCAGCACTTATAATGTGAACACTGAAGCTTTCTTT. Translating gives CASTYNVNTEAFF.

The chain has TRBV7-2 and TRBJ2-7; D may be TRBD2 (5 bases). This CDR3 spans 14 amino acids. In germline, CDR1 is SGHTA, CDR2 FQGNSA. Between the trimmed V and J ends, which lost 5 bases and 3 bases, there was a span of 14 bases. CDR3 nucleotides: TGTGCCAGCAGCCCCGTTCGGGGTGGCTACGAGCAGTACTTC. Translation gives CASSPVRGGYEQYF.

The rearrangement uses TRBV30 and TRBJ1-1; D is perhaps TRBD1 (5 bases). Germline CDR1 GTSNPN, CDR2 SVGIG (reference sequence). The V gene lost 4 bases and the J gene lost 3 bases, with 15 bases spanning the gap. This CDR3 has 14 amino acids. In DNA form, the CDR3 reads TGTGCCTGGACCGCGGGGGGGTGGGACACTGAAGCTTTCTTT. It translates to CAWTAGGWDTEAFF. Full variable domain (outside the CDR3, taken from reference TRBV30 and TRBJ1-1): SQTIHQWPATLVQPVGSPLSLECTVEGTSNPNLYWYRQAAGRGLQLLFYSVGIGQISSEVPQNLSASRPQDRQFILSSKKLLLSDSGFYLCAWTAGGWDTEAFFGQGTRLTVV.

CDR3 bases: TGTGCCAGCACCTTGGGGAGGTTTGCGACTGAAGCTTTCTTT. It yields the protein CASTLGRFATEAFF. This rearrangement joins TRBV6-5 to TRBJ1-1; D gene unclear. Deletions cut 7 bases from V and 5 bases from J, with 17 bases between. The germline gives CDR1 MNHEY, CDR2 SVGAGI. This CDR3 contains 14 residues.

This rearrangement joins TRBV24-1 to TRBJ2-3; 12 nucleotides agree with TRBD2. This CDR3 spans 20 amino acids. The germline gives CDR1 KGHDR, CDR2 SFDVKD. Trimming took 4 bases from V and 3 from J; bases not matched to a gene: 16. CDR3 nucleotide sequence: TGTGCCACCAGTGACCCCTCCGGGCTAGCGGGGGGGCGAAGGACAGATACGCAGTATTTT. This sequence encodes CATSDPSGLAGGRRTDTQYF.

Note on this clone: The junction does not match germline at one end; this may be a read error. The J gene is TRBJ2-2, the V gene TRBV18; 8 nucleotides agree with TRBD1. This CDR3 has 15 amino acids. Germline CDR1 is KGHSH and CDR2 is LQKENI. The CDR3 reads CASSPRTGNIGELFF. Written as DNA, the CDR3 is TGTGCCAGCTCACCAAGGACAGGGAACATCGGGGAGCTGTTTTTT.

V and J are TRBV28 and TRBJ1-2, with D hard to call. Germline-derived CDR1 and CDR2 are MDHEN and SYDVKM. This CDR3 contains 13 residues. Trimming stripped 2 bases from V and 2 bases from J, with 6 bases between. The CDR3 bases are TGTGCCAGCAGTTTACAACGGAACTATGGCTACACCTTC. The encoded protein is CASSLQRNYGYTF.

The V and J genes are TRBV7-2 and TRBJ2-1; TRBD2 matches at 11 bases. V lost 5 bases, J lost 5 bases, and 11 bases stayed unmatched. From germline, CDR1 is SGHTA and CDR2 FQGNSA. This CDR3 has 17 residues. The CDR3 DNA reads as TGTGCCAGCAGCCTTACGTCCGGGACTAGCGGTAACAATGAGCAGTTCTTC. Translating gives CASSLTSGTSGNNEQFF. Full variable domain (missing parts from reference TRBV7-2 and TRBJ2-1): GAGVSQSPSNKVTEKGKDVELRCDPISGHTALYWYRQSLGQGLEFLIYFQGNSAPDKSGLPSDRFSAERTGGSVSTLTIQRTQQEDSAVYLCASSLTSGTSGNNEQFFGPGTRLTVL.